Each of the 24 T cell receptor beta chains below was sequenced from the same sample in a study of metastatic and nonmetastatic thyroid tumors. The entire patient cohort was treatment-naive prior to thyroid surgery. TCRdb reanalyzed the PCR reads with MiXCR. Of 30,000 to 35,000 clones in the sample, about 18% were seen once. The sample consisted of blood. These TCRs come from a female donor with papillary thyroid cancer or a benign thyroid nodule (not recorded which). Some clones in this sample may be carry-over from other donors' samples.

This clone was counted many times. J is TRBJ2-1 and V is TRBV20-1; possibly TRBD1 for D (6 bases). The germline gives CDR1 DFQATT, CDR2 SNEGSKA (reference sequence). The ends were cut back, 6 bases at V and 7 bases at J, with 16 bases in the middle. This CDR3 is 13 amino acids long. The CDR3 coding sequence is TGCAGTGCCACGAGGGGGAGTGGGAATGAGCAGTTCTTC. Translated: CSATRGSGNEQFF.

This clone was seen repeatedly, ten times or more. The chain is built from TRBV2 and TRBJ1-5; D ambiguous. From germline, CDR1 is SNHLY and CDR2 FYNNEI. The V gene lost 6 bases and the J gene lost 0 bases, with 6 bases spanning the gap. The CDR3 has 13 amino acids. The CDR3 reads CASRRDSNQPQHF. Here the CDR3 DNA reads TGTGCCAGCAGAAGGGATAGCAATCAGCCCCAGCATTTT.

Note on this clone: An end of the junction does not agree with germline; a read error may underlie this. V usage is TRBV28 and J usage is TRBJ2-1; D perhaps matches TRBD2 (5 bases). The V gene's germline CDR1 is MDHEN and CDR2 SYDVKM. This CDR3 comprises 15 residues. Written as DNA, the CDR3 is TGTTCCAGCAGTTTAGCGCGAGGAGCCTACAATGAGCAGTTCTTC. The encoded protein is CSSSLARGAYNEQFF.

J is TRBJ1-3 and V is TRBV9; perhaps TRBD1 as D (5 bases). The CDR3 is 18 amino acids. CDR1 is SGDLS, CDR2 YYNGEE, per germline. V was cut by 0 bases and J by 0 bases, with 16 bases left in between. The CDR3 reads CASSVAPPTVHSGNTIYF. DNA of the CDR3: TGTGCCAGCAGCGTAGCTCCCCCGACAGTCCACTCTGGAAACACCATATATTTT.

This clone occurred many times. This chain joins TRBV10-2 and TRBJ2-1, with TRBD2 as a possible D gene (7 bases). Deletions cut 6 bases from V and 3 bases from J, with 15 bases between. The CDR3 spans 15 residues. CDR1 and CDR2 from the germline V gene are WSHSY and SAAADI. The CDR3 spells CASRRGRDIYNEQFF. The CDR3 DNA is TGCGCCAGCAGAAGGGGGAGGGATATCTACAATGAGCAGTTCTTC.

This clone was seen more than once but under ten times. CDR3: CATSGLAGEVDTQYF. In DNA form, the CDR3 reads TGTGCCACCTCGGGACTAGCGGGAGAAGTGGATACGCAGTATTTT. The rearrangement joins TRBV6-2 or TRBV6-3 to TRBJ2-3; 14 bases are a match to TRBD2. J gave up 6 bases and V 10 bases, and 9 bases lay outside the gene matches. The germline gives CDR1 MNHEY, CDR2 SVGEGT. The CDR3 loop spans 15 amino acids.

This clone was counted at least ten times. The J gene is TRBJ2-7, the V gene TRBV6-1, with D maybe TRBD1 (6 bases). Germline assignment: CDR1 MNHNS and CDR2 SASEGT. This CDR3 has 13 amino acids. Deletions cut 6 bases from V and 3 bases from J, with 12 bases between. The chain's CDR3 is CASSLQGYYEQYF. The DNA for the CDR3 is TGTGCCAGCAGCCTACAGGGCTACTACGAGCAGTACTTC.

This clone occurred many times. The rearrangement uses TRBV6-1 and TRBJ1-4; TRBD1 matches at 7 bases. The CDR3 extends over 15 amino acids. Unmatched junction bases numbered 7, after V lost 6 bases and J lost 3 bases. Germline CDR1 is MNHNS and CDR2 is SASEGT. The CDR3 bases are TGTGCCAGCAGCCGGGACAGCCCTTCTAATGAAAAACTGTTTTTT. Residues: CASSRDSPSNEKLFF.

This clone was counted many times. This chain connects TRBV10-3 to TRBJ1-5; tentative D call: TRBD1 (5 bases). CDR1 ENHRY and CDR2 SYGVKD come from the germline V gene. The V end lost 6 bases, the J end lost 8 bases, and 14 bases lay between the germline ends. The length of the CDR3 is 13 residues. CDR3 residues: CAIRRDPVEPQHF. The CDR3 DNA reads TGTGCCATCAGAAGGGACCCGGTGGAGCCCCAGCATTTT.

This clone was seen a few times. CDR3 sequence: CASSYIRTGGGMTQYF. The CDR3, as DNA: TGTGCCAGCAGCTATATTCGGACAGGGGGCGGTATGACCCAGTACTTC. The chain carries TRBV6-1 and TRBJ2-5, with TRBD1 identical over 11 bases. Germline V CDR1 and CDR2: MNHNS, SASEGT. This CDR3 region has 16 residues. The J segment lost 7 bases and the V segment lost 6 bases, leaving 13 bases of the junction unmatched.

The chain is built from TRBV13 and TRBJ1-6; 8 bases line up with TRBD1. V gave up 5 bases and J gave up 5 bases; unmatched junction bases: 5. The germline CDR1 and CDR2 sequences are PRHDT and FYEKMQ (reference sequence). The CDR3 is made up of 15 amino acids. For the CDR3, the DNA is TGTGCCAGCAGCCCGACAGGGGTTCATAATTCACCCCTCCACTTT. This codes for CASSPTGVHNSPLHF.

The sample holds a few counts of this clone. The chain combines TRBV4-1 with TRBJ2-3; 15 bases align to TRBD2. The length of the CDR3 is 16 residues. CDR1 and CDR2 (germline): MGHRA, YSYEKL. V trimming: 4 bases; J trimming: 5 bases; junction bases outside the gene matches: 4. In DNA form, the CDR3 reads TGCGCCAGCAGCCGGACTAGCGGGGGGGCCGAAGATACGCAGTATTTT. It yields the protein CASSRTSGGAEDTQYF.

Many counts were recorded for this clone. The rearrangement uses TRBV20-1 and TRBJ2-1; the D gene is possibly TRBD2 (6 bases). The CDR3 has 15 amino acids. Germline CDR1 is DFQATT and CDR2 is SNEGSKA (reference sequence). V was trimmed by 5 bases and J by 1 base, leaving 15 bases between them. The DNA of the CDR3 is TGCAGTGCTCAGGGTGGCGGGACGTCCTACAATGAGCAGTTCTTC. Residues: CSAQGGGTSYNEQFF.

This clone was picked up many times. The genes are TRBV5-1 and TRBJ2-3; 10 nucleotides agree with TRBD1. Trimming cost V 0 bases and J 4 bases; bases outside gene matches: 5. Germline lookup yields CDR1 SGHRS and CDR2 YFSETQ. The CDR3 consists of 16 residues. CDR3: CASSLGGQGRADTQYF. The CDR3 nucleotides read TGCGCCAGCAGCTTGGGGGGACAGGGGAGAGCAGATACGCAGTATTTT.

This clone was observed many times. This chain connects TRBV24-1 to TRBJ2-6; D is perhaps TRBD2 (5 bases). The CDR3 consists of 16 residues. CDR1 is KGHDR, CDR2 SFDVKD, per germline. Trimming removed 3 bases from V and 0 bases from J, with 8 bases in between. CDR3 sequence (DNA): TGTGCCACCAGTGATCCTCGGGGCTCTGGGGCCAACGTCCTGACTTTC. Translation gives CATSDPRGSGANVLTF.

This chain links TRBV6-1 with TRBJ2-1; 7 bases are a match to TRBD1. This CDR3 has 15 residues. Germline V lookup: CDR1 MNHNS, CDR2 SASEGT. The ends lost 6 bases at V and 1 base at J; junction bases unmatched: 6. The CDR3 DNA follows: TGTGCCAGCAGCAAACAACAGGGGTCCTACAATGAGCAGTTCTTC. It yields the protein CASSKQQGSYNEQFF.

This chain connects TRBV6-2 or TRBV6-3 to TRBJ1-1; 7 nucleotides match TRBD1. Germline CDR1 and CDR2: MNHEY and SVGEGT. The CDR3 is 15 residues long. V dropped 0 bases and J dropped 1; count of bases not matched to a gene: 2. CDR3 residues: CASSYSGQSNTEAFF. DNA of the CDR3: TGTGCCAGCAGTTACTCGGGACAGTCGAACACTGAAGCTTTCTTT.

This clone showed up many times. V and J are TRBV5-1 and TRBJ2-3; a weak D match, TRBD1 (6 bases). There are 16 residues in the CDR3. Germline V lookup: CDR1 SGHRS, CDR2 YFSETQ. Trimming took 2 bases from V and 4 from J, leaving 17 bases between them. The CDR3 DNA reads as TGCGCCAGCAGCTTACAGGGAAGGGGGAACGCAGATACGCAGTATTTT. It is translated as CASSLQGRGNADTQYF.

V is TRBV20-1 and J is TRBJ2-7; D may correspond to TRBD1 or TRBD2 (7 bases each). This CDR3 region has 13 residues. Trimming removed 1 base at V and 5 bases at J, with 12 bases between. Germline loops: CDR1 DFQATT, CDR2 SNEGSKA (reference sequence). DNA for the CDR3: TGCAGTGCTAGAGGTCAGGGGGGGGACGAGCAGTACTTC. It yields the protein CSARGQGGDEQYF.

The chain uses TRBV5-1 and TRBJ1-1, with D tentatively TRBD1 (6 bases). The CDR3 totals 14 residues. Germline V gives CDR1 SGHRS, CDR2 YFSETQ. V was shortened by 0 bases and J by 1 base, with 7 bases between the two germline ends. The CDR3 DNA follows: TGCGCCAGCAGCTTGGGCAGGGGGAACACTGAAGCTTTCTTT. It translates to CASSLGRGNTEAFF.

There are many counts of this clone. The rearrangement uses TRBV20-1 and TRBJ2-5, with D perhaps matching TRBD1 (5 bases). Trimming shortened V by 2 bases and J by 3 bases, and 16 bases separated the two germline ends. The CDR3 loop spans 15 amino acids. In germline, CDR1 is DFQATT, CDR2 SNEGSKA (reference sequence). DNA of the CDR3: TGCAGTGCTAGACATGGGGCTCATATAGAAGAGACCCAGTACTTC. Amino acids: CSARHGAHIEETQYF.

This clone was seen repeatedly, ten times or more. This chain uses TRBV19 with TRBJ2-5; D is uncertain. V was cut by 6 bases and J by 5 bases, with 13 bases left in between. Per the germline V gene, CDR1 is LNHDA and CDR2 is SQIVND (reference sequence). This CDR3 comprises 13 residues. CDR3: CASRIGVAETQYF. Here the CDR3 DNA reads TGTGCCAGTAGAATTGGGGTTGCGGAGACCCAGTACTTC.

This clone was counted only a few times. The chain recombines TRBV6-2 or TRBV6-3 with TRBJ2-7; either TRBD1 or TRBD2 may fit D (6 bases each). CDR3 size: 11 residues. From germline, CDR1 is MNHEY and CDR2 SVGEGT. Trimming cost V 8 bases and J 7 bases, with 12 bases left between them. CDR3 coding DNA: TGTGCCAGCGGGGGGCAAAGGGAGCAGTACTTC. Its protein is CASGGQREQYF.

The sample holds one count of this clone. The V call is TRBV6-1, the J call TRBJ2-7, with D unclear. Trimming cost V 8 bases and J 6 bases, with 20 bases left between them. This CDR3 contains 14 residues. The germline CDR1 and CDR2 sequences are MNHNS and SASEGT. As DNA, the CDR3 is TGTGCCAGCCATGGATCCAACCTAGGATCCGAGCAGTACGTC. It specifies CASHGSNLGSEQYV.